These 18 T cell receptor beta chains came from one sample sequenced in a study of CD8 T cells in ankylosing spondylitis. These receptors lack a known antigen. TCRdb re-analysed the 5' RACE reads in MiXCR, keeping a single row per CDR3 protein. This table has some 450,000 distinct CDR3 sequences, more than 15% appearing once. Points from the study as a whole: Ankylosing spondylitis blood appeared to be characterized by a TCR beta motif of several highly homologous variants.

Sequencing input: blood, either unsorted or a sorted T cell fraction (not recorded which). The receptors were sampled from a male donor with ankylosing spondylitis.

This clonotype came up many times. This chain connects TRBV4-1 to TRBJ1-3; 7 nucleotides agree with TRBD1. This CDR3 comprises 19 residues. Germline trimming cut 0 bases from V and 0 bases from J; bases unmatched to any gene: 11. CDR1 is MGHRA and CDR2 is YSYEKL in the germline V gene. The CDR3 DNA follows: TGCGCCAGCAGCCAAGATAATACGGCAGGGGGAACCTCTGGAAACACCATATATTTT. Translation gives CASSQDNTAGGTSGNTIYF.

This clonotype was counted between two and nine times. The J gene is TRBJ2-5, the V gene TRBV5-1, with 12 bases matching TRBD1. J was trimmed by 2 bases and V by 4 bases; bases with no gene match: 3. Looked up from germline, CDR1 is SGHRS and CDR2 is YFSETQ. CDR3 length: 15 residues. The CDR3 region is CASSTGQGAQETQYF. CDR3 in DNA: TGCGCCAGCAGCACGGGACAGGGGGCTCAAGAGACCCAGTACTTC.

This clonotype occurred many times. The chain recombines TRBV3-1 with TRBJ1-1; D remains ambiguous. The V end was cut by 0 bases, the J end by 6 bases, with 2 bases between. CDR1 LGHDT and CDR2 YNNKEL come from the germline V gene (reference sequence). This CDR3 is 11 amino acids long. The CDR3 DNA is TGTGCCAGCAGCCAAGAGGCTGAAGCTTTCTTT. Its protein is CASSQEAEAFF.

The chain recombines TRBV20-1 with TRBJ1-3, with a tentative D call TRBD1 (6 bases). The CDR3 length is 14 residues. The germline V and J ends were trimmed by 5 bases and 4 bases, with 15 bases remaining between them. Per the germline V gene, CDR1 is DFQATT and CDR2 is SNEGSKA (reference sequence). The CDR3 DNA reads TGCAGTGCTGCACTACAGGGTGGGGGAAACACCATATATTTT. Protein product: CSAALQGGGNTIYF.

The sample holds a few counts of this clonotype. V and J are TRBV20-1 and TRBJ2-3; 12 bases map to TRBD2. The CDR3 covers 16 residues. Per the germline V gene, CDR1 is DFQATT and CDR2 is SNEGSKA (reference sequence). The trim removed 0 bases at V and 4 bases at J, leaving 5 bases unmatched. The CDR3 nucleotides read TGCAGTGCTAGAGATCCGGGACTAGCGGGCGCAGATACGCAGTATTTT. Amino acids: CSARDPGLAGADTQYF.

The chain recombines TRBV7-8 with TRBJ1-5; the D is unclear. Between the trimmed V and J ends, which lost 1 base and 4 bases, there was a span of 11 bases. CDR1 and CDR2 from the germline V gene are SGHVS and FQNEAQ. The CDR3 totals 15 residues. The DNA for the CDR3 is TGTGCCAGCAGCTTAGGGTTAGAATCGAATCAGCCCCAGCATTTT. Amino acids: CASSLGLESNQPQHF.

This clonotype has a handful of counts. This chain uses TRBV7-8 with TRBJ1-2; D gene uncertain. The ends were cut back, 2 bases at V and 8 bases at J, with 12 bases in the middle. The CDR3 runs to 13 residues. CDR1 is SGHVS and CDR2 is FQNEAQ in the germline V gene. CDR3 region: CASSLQAGRGYTF. Here the CDR3 DNA reads TGTGCCAGCAGCTTACAGGCCGGGAGGGGCTACACCTTC.

This sequence joins TRBV14 and TRBJ1-3, with D possibly matching TRBD1 (6 bases). Germline values: CDR1 SGHDN, CDR2 FVKESK. The CDR3 runs to 18 residues. V lost 6 bases and J lost 5, with 26 bases in between. This CDR3 reads CASSPHYTTVDRRNTIYF. The CDR3 nucleotides read TGTGCCAGCAGTCCCCATTATACAACCGTTGACAGGCGAAACACCATATATTTT.

The chain links TRBV5-1 to TRBJ1-1; 7 nucleotides match TRBD1. The germline V gene encodes CDR1 SGHRS and CDR2 YFSETQ. J gave up 6 bases and V 1 base, and 6 bases lay outside the gene matches. The CDR3 is 14 residues long. This chain's CDR3 is CASSLPTGTPEAFF. Written as DNA, the CDR3 is TGCGCCAGCAGCTTGCCGACAGGGACCCCTGAAGCTTTCTTT. Looking up the rest from reference TRBV5-1 and TRBJ1-1 gives the full variable domain: KAGVTQTPRYLIKTRGQQVTLSCSPISGHRSVSWYQQTPGQGLQFLFEYFSETQRNKGNFPGRFSGRQFSNSRSEMNVSTLELGDSALYLCASSLPTGTPEAFFGQGTRLTVV.

This clonotype was observed a handful of times. This rearrangement joins TRBV6-2 or TRBV6-3 to TRBJ2-1; 8 bases are a match to TRBD1. V trimming: 2 bases; J trimming: 1 base; junction bases outside the gene matches: 10. Germline values: CDR1 MNHEY, CDR2 SVGEGT. This CDR3 is built from 18 residues. The CDR3 bases are TGTGCCAGCAGTTACACAGGATGGGGACAGGAGTCCTACAATGAGCAGTTCTTC. Protein: CASSYTGWGQESYNEQFF.

This clonotype was seen a few times. CDR3 loop: CASSLVGASGTSYNEQFF. DNA of the CDR3: TGCGCCAGCAGCTTGGTTGGCGCTAGCGGAACTTCCTACAATGAGCAGTTCTTC. The chain combines TRBV5-1 with TRBJ2-1; 7 nucleotides match TRBD2. The length of the CDR3 is 18 residues. CDR1 is SGHRS, CDR2 YFSETQ, per germline. The J segment lost 1 base and the V segment lost 0 bases, leaving 10 bases of the junction unmatched.

This clonotype occurred many times. This chain connects TRBV5-1 to TRBJ1-4; 7 bases are shared with TRBD1. The ends lost 0 bases at V and 4 bases at J; junction bases unmatched: 3. The CDR3 has 15 residues. Germline lookup yields CDR1 SGHRS and CDR2 YFSETQ. DNA of the CDR3: TGCGCCAGCAGCTTGGAGGGGGCCGGTAATGAAAAACTGTTTTTT. Translation: CASSLEGAGNEKLFF.

This clonotype showed up just a few times. The rearrangement links TRBV11-2 to TRBJ2-5, with 11 bases that match TRBD2. Trimming at V came to 5 bases and at J to 4 bases, leaving 6 bases not matched to a gene. From germline, CDR1 is SGHAT and CDR2 FQNNGV. This CDR3 region has 15 residues. The CDR3 spells CASSPGTSGSETQYF. CDR3 in DNA: TGTGCCAGCAGCCCCGGGACTAGCGGCTCAGAGACCCAGTACTTC.

A few counts support this clonotype. The chain couples TRBV24-1 to TRBJ2-1; D is tentatively TRBD1 or TRBD2 (8 bases each). This CDR3 comprises 16 residues. The V end was cut by 5 bases, the J end by 0 bases, with 13 bases between. Germline loops: CDR1 KGHDR, CDR2 SFDVKD. CDR3 loop: CATSGQGTSSYNEQFF. DNA of the CDR3: TGTGCCACCAGTGGACAGGGGACTAGCTCCTACAATGAGCAGTTCTTC.

This chain uses TRBV2 with TRBJ2-7; D is unclear. The CDR3 covers 15 residues. Germline V gene data show CDR1 as SNHLY and CDR2 as FYNNEI. V shed 6 bases and J shed 0 bases, with 15 bases lying between them. CDR3 DNA: TGTGCCAGCAGGTACCCCGGCCCAAGCTCCTACGAGCAGTACTTC. This codes for CASRYPGPSSYEQYF.

This clonotype was observed many times. The rearrangement joins TRBV12-3 or TRBV12-4 to TRBJ1-6, with 8 bases fitting TRBD1. V lost 1 base to trimming and J lost 11 bases; unmatched junction nucleotides: 7. This CDR3 region has 15 residues. The CDR3 spells CASSLDADRVPPLHF. Written as DNA, the CDR3 is TGTGCCAGCAGTTTAGACGCGGACAGGGTGCCACCCCTCCACTTT.

The gene calls are TRBV18 and TRBJ2-6, with D possibly matching TRBD2 (6 bases). Germline values: CDR1 KGHSH, CDR2 LQKENI. The CDR3 consists of 18 residues. V shed 3 bases and J shed 0 bases, with 15 bases lying between them. The CDR3 region is CASSPREKLNSGANVLTF. The CDR3 DNA follows: TGTGCCAGCTCACCCCGGGAGAAGTTGAACTCTGGGGCCAACGTCCTGACTTTC.

This clonotype has more than one count but fewer than ten. The chain employs TRBV20-1 and TRBJ2-1, with D perhaps matching TRBD1 or TRBD2 (5 bases each). This CDR3 is built from 16 residues. CDR1 and CDR2 (germline): DFQATT, SNEGSKA (reference sequence). Trimming removed 2 bases from V and 2 bases from J, with 16 bases in between. CDR3 loop: CSARSLRGRTYNEQFF. The CDR3 DNA sequence: TGCAGTGCTAGAAGCCTTCGGGGCCGGACCTACAATGAGCAGTTCTTC.